This T cell receptor beta chain emerged from a study of OX40 agonist ivuxolimab in advanced cancers. The germline V gene encodes CDR1 MDHEN and CDR2 SYDVKM. Trimming stripped 5 bases from V and 4 bases from J, with 17 bases between. The CDR3 has 15 residues. TCRdb keeps only in-frame clones here, not all; method: immunoSEQ multiplex PCR. The data show about 67,000 clones, roughly four fifths seen once. Patients were ruled out by autoimmune disease history or systemic immunosuppression. Sample: CD4+ or CD8+ T cells sorted from blood, taken in a trial of the OX40 agonist ivuxolimab. This sequence joins TRBV28 and TRBJ1-2; D call uncertain. The clonotype was recovered from an adult with an advanced solid tumor such as melanoma, head and neck, liver or kidney cancer. The CDR3 here is CASSPQVGNLYGYTF. The CDR3 coding sequence is TGTGCCAGCAGTCCCCAGGTCGGTAACCTCTATGGCTACACCTTC.